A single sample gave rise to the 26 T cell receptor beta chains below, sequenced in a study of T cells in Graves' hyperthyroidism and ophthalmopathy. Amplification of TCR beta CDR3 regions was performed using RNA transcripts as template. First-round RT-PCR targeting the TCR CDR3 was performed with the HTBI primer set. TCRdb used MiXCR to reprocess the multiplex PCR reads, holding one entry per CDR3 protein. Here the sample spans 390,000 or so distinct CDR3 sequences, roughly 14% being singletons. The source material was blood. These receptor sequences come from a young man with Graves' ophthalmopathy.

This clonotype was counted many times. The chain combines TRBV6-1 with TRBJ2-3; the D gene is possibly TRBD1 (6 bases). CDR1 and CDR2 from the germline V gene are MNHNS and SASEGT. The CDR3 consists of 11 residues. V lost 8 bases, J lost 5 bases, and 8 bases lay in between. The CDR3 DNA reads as TGTGCCAGCGGCAGGGGAGATACGCAGTATTTT. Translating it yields CASGRGDTQYF.

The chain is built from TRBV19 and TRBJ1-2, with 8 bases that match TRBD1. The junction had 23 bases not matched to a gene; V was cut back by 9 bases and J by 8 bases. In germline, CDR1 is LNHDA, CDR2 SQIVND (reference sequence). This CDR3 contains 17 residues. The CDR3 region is CASRAFDLPGQAGGYTF. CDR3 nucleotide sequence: TGTGCCAGCCGCGCCTTCGACCTCCCGGGACAGGCGGGGGGCTACACCTTC.

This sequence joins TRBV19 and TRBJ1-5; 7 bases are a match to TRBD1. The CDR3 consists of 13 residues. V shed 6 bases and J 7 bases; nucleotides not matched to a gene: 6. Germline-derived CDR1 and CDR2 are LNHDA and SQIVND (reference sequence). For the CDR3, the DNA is TGTGCCAGTAGCCTAGGACAGGAACAGCCCCAGCATTTT. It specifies CASSLGQEQPQHF. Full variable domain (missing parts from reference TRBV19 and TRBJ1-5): DGGITQSPKYLFRKEGQNVTLSCEQNLNHDAMYWYRQDPGQGLRLIYYSQIVNDFQKGDIAEGYSVSREKKESFPLTVTSAQKNPTAFYLCASSLGQEQPQHFGDGTRLSIL.

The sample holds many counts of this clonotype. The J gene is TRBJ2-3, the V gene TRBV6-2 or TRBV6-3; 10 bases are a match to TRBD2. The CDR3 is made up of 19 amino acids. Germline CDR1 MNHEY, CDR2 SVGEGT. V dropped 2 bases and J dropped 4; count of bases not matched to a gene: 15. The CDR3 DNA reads TGTGCCAGCAGTTACCCCCTTCCTTCTAGCGGGAGAGTTGCAGATACGCAGTATTTT. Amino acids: CASSYPLPSSGRVADTQYF.

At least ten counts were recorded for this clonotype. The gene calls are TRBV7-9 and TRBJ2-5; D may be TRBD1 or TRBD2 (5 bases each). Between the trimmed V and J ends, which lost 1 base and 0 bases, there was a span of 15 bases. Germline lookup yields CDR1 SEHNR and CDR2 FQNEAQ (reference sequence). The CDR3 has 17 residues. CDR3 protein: CASSLVGRGENQETQYF. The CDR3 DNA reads TGTGCCAGCAGCTTAGTTGGGAGAGGGGAGAACCAAGAGACCCAGTACTTC.

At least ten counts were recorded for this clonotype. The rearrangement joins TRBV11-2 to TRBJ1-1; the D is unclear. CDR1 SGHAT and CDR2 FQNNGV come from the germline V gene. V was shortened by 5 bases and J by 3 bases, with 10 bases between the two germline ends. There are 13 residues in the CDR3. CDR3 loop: CASSPGRYTEAFF. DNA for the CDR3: TGTGCCAGCAGCCCAGGCAGATACACTGAAGCTTTCTTT.

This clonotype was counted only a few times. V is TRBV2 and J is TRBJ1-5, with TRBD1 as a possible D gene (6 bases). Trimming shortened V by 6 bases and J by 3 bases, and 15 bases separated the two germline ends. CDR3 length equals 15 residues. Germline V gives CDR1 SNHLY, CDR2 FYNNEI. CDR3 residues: CASRSLGGPNQPQHF. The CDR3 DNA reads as TGTGCCAGCAGGTCCTTAGGGGGTCCCAATCAGCCCCAGCATTTT.

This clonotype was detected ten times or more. CDR3 region: CSANTGLAGGQETQYF. The CDR3 bases are TGCAGTGCAAATACGGGACTAGCGGGGGGGCAGGAGACCCAGTACTTC. The genes are TRBV20-1 and TRBJ2-5; TRBD2 aligns across 16 bases. CDR3 length: 16 amino acids. Losses at the gene ends were 6 bases for V and 5 bases for J; bases not matched to a gene: 9. Germline CDR1 and CDR2: DFQATT and SNEGSKA (reference sequence).

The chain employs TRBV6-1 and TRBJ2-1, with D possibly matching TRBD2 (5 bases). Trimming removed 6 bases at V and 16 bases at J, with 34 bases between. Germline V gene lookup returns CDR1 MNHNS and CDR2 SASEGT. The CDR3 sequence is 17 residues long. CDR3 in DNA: TGTGCCAGCAGAAAGTTAGTTCTAGCAGGCCGCCAGGACCCGCATTTCTTC. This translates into CASRKLVLAGRQDPHFF.

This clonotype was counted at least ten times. CDR3 sequence: CASSSLWTSGDEQYF. The CDR3 DNA reads as TGTGCCAGCAGCTCGCTGTGGACTAGCGGGGACGAGCAGTACTTC. This chain links TRBV7-2 with TRBJ2-7, with 12 bases fitting TRBD2. With V trimmed by 4 bases and J by 5 bases, 6 bases remained unmatched. Germline V gene sequence: CDR1 SGHTA, CDR2 FQGNSA. The CDR3 has 15 residues.

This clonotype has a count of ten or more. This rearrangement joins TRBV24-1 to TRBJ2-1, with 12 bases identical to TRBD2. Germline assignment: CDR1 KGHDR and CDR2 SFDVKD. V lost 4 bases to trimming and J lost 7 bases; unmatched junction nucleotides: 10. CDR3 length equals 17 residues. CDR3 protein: CATSESPGLAGKNEQFF. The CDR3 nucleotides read TGTGCCACCAGTGAGTCGCCGGGACTAGCGGGTAAAAATGAGCAGTTCTTC.

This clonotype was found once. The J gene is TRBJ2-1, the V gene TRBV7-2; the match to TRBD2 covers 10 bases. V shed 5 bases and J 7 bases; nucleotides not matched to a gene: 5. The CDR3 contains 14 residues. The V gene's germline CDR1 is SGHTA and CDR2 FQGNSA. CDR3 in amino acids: CASSARAGGNEQFF. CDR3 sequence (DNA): TGTGCCAGCAGCGCTAGAGCGGGAGGGAATGAGCAGTTCTTC. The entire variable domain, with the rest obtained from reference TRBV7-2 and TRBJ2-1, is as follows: GAGVSQSPSNKVTEKGKDVELRCDPISGHTALYWYRQSLGQGLEFLIYFQGNSAPDKSGLPSDRFSAERTGGSVSTLTIQRTQQEDSAVYLCASSARAGGNEQFFGPGTRLTVL.

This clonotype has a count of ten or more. The CDR3 reads CASSGNYGYTF. The DNA for the CDR3 is TGTGCCAGCAGCGGCAACTATGGCTACACCTTC. The chain carries TRBV2 and TRBJ1-2, with D hard to call. CDR1 SNHLY and CDR2 FYNNEI come from the germline V gene. This CDR3 contains 11 residues. Trimming took 6 bases from V and 2 from J, leaving 4 bases between them.

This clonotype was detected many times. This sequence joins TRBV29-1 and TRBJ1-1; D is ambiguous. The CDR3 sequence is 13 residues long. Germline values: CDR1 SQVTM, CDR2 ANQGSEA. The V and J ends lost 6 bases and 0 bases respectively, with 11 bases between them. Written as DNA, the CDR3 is TGCAGCGTCGCTGGACGATTGAACACTGAAGCTTTCTTT. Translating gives CSVAGRLNTEAFF.

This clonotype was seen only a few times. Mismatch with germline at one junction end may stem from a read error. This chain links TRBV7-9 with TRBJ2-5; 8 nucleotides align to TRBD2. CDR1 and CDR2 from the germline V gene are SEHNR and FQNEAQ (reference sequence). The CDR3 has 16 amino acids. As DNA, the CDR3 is TGCGCCAGCAGCTTAAGGACGGGAGGGCGCGGGGAGACCCAGTACTTC. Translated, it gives CASSLRTGGRGETQYF. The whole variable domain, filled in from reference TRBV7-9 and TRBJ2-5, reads DTGVSQNPRHKITKRGQNVTFRCDPISEHNRLYWYRQTLGQGPEFLTYFQNEAQLEKSRLLSDRFSAERPKGSFSTLEIQRTEQGDSAMYLCASSLRTGGRGETQYFGPGTRLLVL.

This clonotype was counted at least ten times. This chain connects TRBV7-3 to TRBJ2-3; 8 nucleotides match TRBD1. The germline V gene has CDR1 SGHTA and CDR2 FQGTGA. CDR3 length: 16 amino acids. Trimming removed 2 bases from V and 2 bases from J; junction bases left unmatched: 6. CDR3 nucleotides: TGTGCCAGCAGCTTAGGCGCGGACAGGGCCACAGATACGCAGTATTTT. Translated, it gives CASSLGADRATDTQYF.

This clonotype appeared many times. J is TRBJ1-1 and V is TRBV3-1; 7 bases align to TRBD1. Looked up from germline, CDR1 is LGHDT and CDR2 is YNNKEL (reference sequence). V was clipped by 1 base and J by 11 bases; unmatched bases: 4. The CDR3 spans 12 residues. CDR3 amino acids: CASSQGQGRAFF. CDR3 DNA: TGTGCCAGCAGCCAAGGACAGGGTAGGGCTTTCTTT. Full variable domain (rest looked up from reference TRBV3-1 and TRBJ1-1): DTAVSQTPKYLVTQMGNDKSIKCEQNLGHDTMYWYKQDSKKFLKIMFSYNNKELIINETVPNRFSPKSPDKAHLNLHINSLELGDSAVYFCASSQGQGRAFFGQGTRLTVV.

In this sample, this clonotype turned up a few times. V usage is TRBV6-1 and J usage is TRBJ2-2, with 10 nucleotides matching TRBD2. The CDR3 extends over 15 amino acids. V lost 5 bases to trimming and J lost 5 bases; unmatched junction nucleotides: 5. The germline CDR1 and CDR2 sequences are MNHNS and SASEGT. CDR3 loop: CASSTASGSTGELFF. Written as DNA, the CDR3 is TGTGCCAGCAGTACGGCTAGCGGGAGTACCGGGGAGCTGTTTTTT.

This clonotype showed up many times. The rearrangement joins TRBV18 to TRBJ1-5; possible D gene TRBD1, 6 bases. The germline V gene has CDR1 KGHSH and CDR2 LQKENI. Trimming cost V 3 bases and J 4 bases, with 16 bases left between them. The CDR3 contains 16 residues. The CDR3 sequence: CASSPSAAGANQPQHF. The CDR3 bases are TGTGCCAGCTCACCGTCGGCCGCAGGGGCGAATCAGCCCCAGCATTTT.

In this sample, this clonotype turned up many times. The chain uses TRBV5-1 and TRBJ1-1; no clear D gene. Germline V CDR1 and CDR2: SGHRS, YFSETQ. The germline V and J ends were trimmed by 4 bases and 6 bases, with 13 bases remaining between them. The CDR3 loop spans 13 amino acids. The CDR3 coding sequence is TGCGCCAGCAGCCACGCACTCGTACCTGAAGCTTTCTTT. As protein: CASSHALVPEAFF.

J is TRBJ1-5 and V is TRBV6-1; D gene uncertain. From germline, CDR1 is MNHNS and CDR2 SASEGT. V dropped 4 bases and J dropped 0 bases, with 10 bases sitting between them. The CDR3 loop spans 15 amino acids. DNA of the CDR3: TGTGCCAGCAGTGGTGTAGGGAATAGCAATCAGCCCCAGCATTTT. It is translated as CASSGVGNSNQPQHF.

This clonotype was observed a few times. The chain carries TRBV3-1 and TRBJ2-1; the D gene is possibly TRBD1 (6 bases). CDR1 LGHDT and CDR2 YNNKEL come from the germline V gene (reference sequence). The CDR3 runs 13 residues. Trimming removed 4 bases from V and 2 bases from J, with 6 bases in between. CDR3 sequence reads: CASSRDTYNEQFF. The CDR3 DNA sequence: TGTGCCAGCAGCCGGGACACCTACAATGAGCAGTTCTTC.

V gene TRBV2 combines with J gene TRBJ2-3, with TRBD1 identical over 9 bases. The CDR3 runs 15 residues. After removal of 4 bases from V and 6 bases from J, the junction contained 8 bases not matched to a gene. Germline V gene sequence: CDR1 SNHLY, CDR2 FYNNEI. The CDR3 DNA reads TGTGCCAGCAGTGTGGGACAGGGTGGGGAGGATACGCAGTATTTT. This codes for CASSVGQGGEDTQYF.

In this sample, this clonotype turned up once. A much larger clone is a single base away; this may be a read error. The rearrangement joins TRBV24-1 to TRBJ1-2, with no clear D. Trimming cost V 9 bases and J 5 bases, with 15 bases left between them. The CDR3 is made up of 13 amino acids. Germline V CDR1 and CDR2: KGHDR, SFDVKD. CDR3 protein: CATSPGRVYGYTF. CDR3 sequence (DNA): TGTGCCACCTCACCCGGGCGAGTGTATGGCTACACCTTC.

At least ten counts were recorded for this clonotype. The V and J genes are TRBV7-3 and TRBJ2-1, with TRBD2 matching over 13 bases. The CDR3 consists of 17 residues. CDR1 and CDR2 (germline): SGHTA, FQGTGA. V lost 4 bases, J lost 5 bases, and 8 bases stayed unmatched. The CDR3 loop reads CASSSGLAGEYDNEQFF. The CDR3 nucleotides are TGTGCCAGCAGCTCAGGACTAGCGGGAGAATATGACAATGAGCAGTTCTTC.

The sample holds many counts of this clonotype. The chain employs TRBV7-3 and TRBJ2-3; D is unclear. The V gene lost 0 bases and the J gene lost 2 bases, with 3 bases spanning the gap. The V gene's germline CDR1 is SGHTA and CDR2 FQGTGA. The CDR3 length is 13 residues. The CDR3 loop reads CASSLTYTDTQYF. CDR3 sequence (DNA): TGTGCCAGCAGCTTAACCTACACAGATACGCAGTATTTT.